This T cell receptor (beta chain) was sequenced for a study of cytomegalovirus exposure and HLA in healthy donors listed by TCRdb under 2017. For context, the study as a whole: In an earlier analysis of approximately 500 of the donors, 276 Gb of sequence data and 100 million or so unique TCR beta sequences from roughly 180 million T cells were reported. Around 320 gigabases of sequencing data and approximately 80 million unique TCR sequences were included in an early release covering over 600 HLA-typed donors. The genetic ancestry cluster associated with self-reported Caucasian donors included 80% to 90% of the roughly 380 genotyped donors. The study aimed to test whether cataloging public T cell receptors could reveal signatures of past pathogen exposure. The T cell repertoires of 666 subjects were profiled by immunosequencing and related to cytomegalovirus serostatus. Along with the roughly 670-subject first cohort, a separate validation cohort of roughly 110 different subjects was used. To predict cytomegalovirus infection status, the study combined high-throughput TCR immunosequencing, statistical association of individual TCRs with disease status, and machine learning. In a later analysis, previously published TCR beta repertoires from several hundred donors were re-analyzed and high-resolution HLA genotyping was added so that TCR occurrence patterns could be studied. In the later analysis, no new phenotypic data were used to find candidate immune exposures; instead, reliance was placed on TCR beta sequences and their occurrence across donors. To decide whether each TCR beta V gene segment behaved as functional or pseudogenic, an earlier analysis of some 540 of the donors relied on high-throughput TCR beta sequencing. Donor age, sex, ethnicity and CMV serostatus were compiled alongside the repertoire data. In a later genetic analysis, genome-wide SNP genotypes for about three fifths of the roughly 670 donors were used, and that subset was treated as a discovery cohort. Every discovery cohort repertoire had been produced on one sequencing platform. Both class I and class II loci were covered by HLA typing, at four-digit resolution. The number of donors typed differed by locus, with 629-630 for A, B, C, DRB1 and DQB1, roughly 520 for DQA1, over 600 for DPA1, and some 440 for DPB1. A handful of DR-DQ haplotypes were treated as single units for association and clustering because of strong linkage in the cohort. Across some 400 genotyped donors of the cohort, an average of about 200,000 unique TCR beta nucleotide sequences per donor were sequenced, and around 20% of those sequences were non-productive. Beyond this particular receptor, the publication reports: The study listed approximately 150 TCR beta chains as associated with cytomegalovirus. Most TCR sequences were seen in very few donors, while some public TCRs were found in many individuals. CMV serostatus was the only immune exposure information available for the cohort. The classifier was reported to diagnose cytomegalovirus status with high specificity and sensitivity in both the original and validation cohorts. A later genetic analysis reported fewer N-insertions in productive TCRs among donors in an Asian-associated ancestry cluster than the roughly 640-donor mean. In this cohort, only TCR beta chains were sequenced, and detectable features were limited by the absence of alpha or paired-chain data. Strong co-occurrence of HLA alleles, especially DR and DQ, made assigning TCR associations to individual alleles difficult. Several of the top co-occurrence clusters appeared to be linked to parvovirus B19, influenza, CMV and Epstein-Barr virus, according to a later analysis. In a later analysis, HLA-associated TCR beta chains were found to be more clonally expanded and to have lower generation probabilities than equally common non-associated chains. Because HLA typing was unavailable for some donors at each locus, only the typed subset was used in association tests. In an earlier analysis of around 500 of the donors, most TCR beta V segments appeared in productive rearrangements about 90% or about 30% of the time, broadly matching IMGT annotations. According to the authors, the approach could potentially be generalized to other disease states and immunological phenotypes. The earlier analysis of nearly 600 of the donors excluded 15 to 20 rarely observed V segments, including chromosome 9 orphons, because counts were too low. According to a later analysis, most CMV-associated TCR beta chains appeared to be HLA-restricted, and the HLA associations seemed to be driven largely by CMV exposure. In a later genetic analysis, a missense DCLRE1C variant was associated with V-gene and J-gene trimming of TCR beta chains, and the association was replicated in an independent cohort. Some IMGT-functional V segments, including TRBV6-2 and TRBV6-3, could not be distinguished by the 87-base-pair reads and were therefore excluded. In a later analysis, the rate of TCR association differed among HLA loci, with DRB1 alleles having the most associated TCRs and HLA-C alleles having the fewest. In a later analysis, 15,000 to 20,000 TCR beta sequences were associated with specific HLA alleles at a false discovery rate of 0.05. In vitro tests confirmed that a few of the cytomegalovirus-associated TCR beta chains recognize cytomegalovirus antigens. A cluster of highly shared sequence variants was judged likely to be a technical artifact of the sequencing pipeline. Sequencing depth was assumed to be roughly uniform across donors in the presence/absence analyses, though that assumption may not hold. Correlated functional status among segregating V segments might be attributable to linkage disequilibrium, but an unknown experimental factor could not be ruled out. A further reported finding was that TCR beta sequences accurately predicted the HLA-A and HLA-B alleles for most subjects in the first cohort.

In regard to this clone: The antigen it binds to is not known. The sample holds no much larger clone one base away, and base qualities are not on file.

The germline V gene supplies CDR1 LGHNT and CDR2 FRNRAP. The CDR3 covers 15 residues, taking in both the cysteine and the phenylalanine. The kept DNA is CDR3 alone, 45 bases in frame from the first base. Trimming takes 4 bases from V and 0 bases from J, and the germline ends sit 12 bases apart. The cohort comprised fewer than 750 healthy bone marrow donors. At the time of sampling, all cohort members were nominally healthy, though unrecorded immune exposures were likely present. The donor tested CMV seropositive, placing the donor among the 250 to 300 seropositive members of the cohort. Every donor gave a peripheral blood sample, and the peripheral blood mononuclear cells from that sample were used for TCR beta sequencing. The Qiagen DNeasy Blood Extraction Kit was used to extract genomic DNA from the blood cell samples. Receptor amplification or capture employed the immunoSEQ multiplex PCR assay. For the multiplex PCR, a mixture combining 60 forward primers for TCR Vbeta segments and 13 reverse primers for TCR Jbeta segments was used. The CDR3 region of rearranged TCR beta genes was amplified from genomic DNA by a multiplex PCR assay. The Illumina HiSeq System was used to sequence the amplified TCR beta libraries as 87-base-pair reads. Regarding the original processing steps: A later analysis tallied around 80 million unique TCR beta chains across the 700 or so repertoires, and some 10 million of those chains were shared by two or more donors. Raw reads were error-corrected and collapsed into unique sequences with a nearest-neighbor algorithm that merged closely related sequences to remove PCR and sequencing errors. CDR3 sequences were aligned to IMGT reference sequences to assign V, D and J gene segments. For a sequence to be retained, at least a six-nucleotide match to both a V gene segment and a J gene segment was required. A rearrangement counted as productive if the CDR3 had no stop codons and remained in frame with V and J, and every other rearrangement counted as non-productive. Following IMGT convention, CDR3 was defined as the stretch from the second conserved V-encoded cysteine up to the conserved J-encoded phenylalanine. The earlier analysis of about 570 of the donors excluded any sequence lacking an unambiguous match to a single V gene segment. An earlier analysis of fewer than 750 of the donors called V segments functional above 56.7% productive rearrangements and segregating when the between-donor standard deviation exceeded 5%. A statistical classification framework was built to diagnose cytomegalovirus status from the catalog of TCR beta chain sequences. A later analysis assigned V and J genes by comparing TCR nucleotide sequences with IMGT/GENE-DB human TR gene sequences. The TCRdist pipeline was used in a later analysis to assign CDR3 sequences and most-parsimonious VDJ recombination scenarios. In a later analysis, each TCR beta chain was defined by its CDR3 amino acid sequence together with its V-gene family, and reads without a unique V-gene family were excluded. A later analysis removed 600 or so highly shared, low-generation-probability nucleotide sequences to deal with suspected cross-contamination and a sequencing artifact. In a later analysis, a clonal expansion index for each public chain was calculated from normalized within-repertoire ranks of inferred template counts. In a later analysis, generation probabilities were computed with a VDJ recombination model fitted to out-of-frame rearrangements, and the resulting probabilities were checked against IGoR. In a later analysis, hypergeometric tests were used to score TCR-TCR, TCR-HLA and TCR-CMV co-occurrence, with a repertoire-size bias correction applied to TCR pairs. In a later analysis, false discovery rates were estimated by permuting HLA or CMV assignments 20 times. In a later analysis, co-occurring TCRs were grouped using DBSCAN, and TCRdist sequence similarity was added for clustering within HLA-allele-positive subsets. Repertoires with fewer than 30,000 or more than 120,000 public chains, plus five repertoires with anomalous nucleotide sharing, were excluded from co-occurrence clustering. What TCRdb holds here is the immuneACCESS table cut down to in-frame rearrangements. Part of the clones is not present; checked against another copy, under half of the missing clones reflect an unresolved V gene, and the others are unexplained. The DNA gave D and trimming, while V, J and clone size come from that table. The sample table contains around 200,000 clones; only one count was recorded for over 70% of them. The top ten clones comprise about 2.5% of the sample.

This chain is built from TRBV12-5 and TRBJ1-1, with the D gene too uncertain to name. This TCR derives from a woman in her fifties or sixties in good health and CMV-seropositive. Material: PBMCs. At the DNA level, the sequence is TGTGCTAGTGGTTCCTGGCGGGGTATGAACACTGAAGCTTTCTTT. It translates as CASGSWRGMNTEAFF.